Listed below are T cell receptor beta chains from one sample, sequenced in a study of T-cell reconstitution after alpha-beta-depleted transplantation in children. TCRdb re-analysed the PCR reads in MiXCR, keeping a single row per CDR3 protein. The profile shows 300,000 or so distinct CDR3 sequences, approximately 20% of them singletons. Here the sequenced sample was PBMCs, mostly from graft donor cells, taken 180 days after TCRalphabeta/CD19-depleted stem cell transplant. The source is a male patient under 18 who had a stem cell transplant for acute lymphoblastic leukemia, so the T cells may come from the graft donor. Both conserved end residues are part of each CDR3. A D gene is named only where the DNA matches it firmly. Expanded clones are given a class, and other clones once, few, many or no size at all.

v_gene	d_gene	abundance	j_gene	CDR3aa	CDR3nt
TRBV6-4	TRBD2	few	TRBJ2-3	CASSRLAGVTDTQYF	TGTGCCAGCAGTAGGCTAGCGGGAGTGACAGATACGCAGTATTTT
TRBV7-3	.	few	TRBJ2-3	CASSFKPGLSGRGPTDTQYF	TGTGCCAGCAGTTTCAAGCCAGGGCTTAGCGGTCGGGGGCCCACAGATACGCAGTATTTT
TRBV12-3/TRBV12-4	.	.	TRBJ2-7	CASSLLGQVGQYF	TGTGCCAGCAGTTTATTAGGTCAGGTGGGGCAGTACTTC
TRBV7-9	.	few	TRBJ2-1	CASSLGYPTTGYRFF	TGTGCCAGCAGCTTAGGATACCCGACAACAGGGTATAGATTCTTC
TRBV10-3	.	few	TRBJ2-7	CAISESLTGSYEQYF	TGTGCCATCAGTGAGTCCTTGACAGGATCCTACGAGCAGTACTTC
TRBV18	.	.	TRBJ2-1	CASSPRQVGEQFF	TGTGCCAGCTCACCCCGACAGGTGGGTGAGCAGTTCTTC
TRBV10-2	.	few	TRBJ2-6	CASSQGGSGANVLTF	TGCGCCAGCAGTCAAGGGGGCTCTGGGGCCAACGTCCTGACTTTC
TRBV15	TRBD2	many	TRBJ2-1	CATSRGLAQYNEQFF	TGTGCCACCAGCAGGGGACTAGCGCAATACAATGAGCAGTTCTTC
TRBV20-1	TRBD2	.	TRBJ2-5	CSALAGGPETQYF	TGCAGTGCCCTAGCGGGAGGGCCGGAGACCCAGTACTTC
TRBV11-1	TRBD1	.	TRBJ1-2	CASSRWDSLYGYTF	TGTGCCAGCAGCCGCTGGGACAGCCTCTATGGCTACACCTTC
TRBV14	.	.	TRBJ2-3	CASSPPGQHSTDTQYF	TGTGCCAGCAGCCCCCCCGGACAGCATAGCACAGATACGCAGTATTTT
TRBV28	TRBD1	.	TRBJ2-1	CATSLWGQGLNEQFF	TGTGCCACCAGTTTATGGGGACAGGGTTTGAATGAGCAGTTCTTC
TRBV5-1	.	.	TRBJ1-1	CASSFLPGRGTEAFF	TGCGCCAGCAGCTTTCTGCCGGGACGGGGGACTGAAGCTTTCTTT
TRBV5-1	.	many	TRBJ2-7	CASSLAATYEQYF	TGCGCCAGCAGCTTGGCAGCAACCTACGAGCAGTACTTC
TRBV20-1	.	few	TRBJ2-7	CSASQGRRFLFPDSYEQYF	TGCAGTGCTTCACAAGGGCGCAGGTTCTTATTTCCTGACTCCTACGAGCAGTACTTC
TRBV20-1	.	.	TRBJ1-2	CSAPPRILGYTF	TGCAGTGCACCTCCCCGAATTCTGGGCTACACCTTC
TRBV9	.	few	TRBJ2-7	CASSVGGGSSQGYEQYF	TGTGCCAGCAGCGTAGGGGGCGGGAGCTCGCAGGGGTACGAGCAGTACTTC
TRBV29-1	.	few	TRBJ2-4	CSVETHLYRAGKNIQYF	TGCAGCGTTGAGACCCACCTTTACAGGGCCGGGAAAAACATTCAGTACTTC
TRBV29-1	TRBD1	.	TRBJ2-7	CSVEQGAYEQYF	TGCAGCGTTGAACAGGGGGCCTACGAGCAGTACTTC
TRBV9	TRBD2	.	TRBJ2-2	CASSVGSGRAGTGELFF	TGTGCCAGCAGCGTAGGGAGCGGGAGGGCGGGCACCGGGGAGCTGTTTTTT
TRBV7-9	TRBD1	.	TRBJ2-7	CASSGQGRGEQYF	TGTGCCAGCAGCGGACAGGGGAGGGGCGAGCAGTACTTC
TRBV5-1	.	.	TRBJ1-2	CASSLQQMYGYTF	TGCGCCAGCAGCTTGCAACAGATGTATGGCTACACCTTC
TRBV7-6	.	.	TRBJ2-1	CASSLRYRSYNEQFF	TGTGCCAGCAGCTTACGTTACCGCTCCTACAATGAGCAGTTCTTC
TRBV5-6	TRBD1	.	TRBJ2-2	CASSSPGQHTTGELFF	TGTGCCAGCAGCTCCCCGGGACAGCATACCACCGGGGAGCTGTTTTTT
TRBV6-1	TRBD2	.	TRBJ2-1	CASRRIPGLAGGYNEQFF	TGTGCCAGCAGACGTATTCCGGGACTAGCGGGAGGATACAATGAGCAGTTCTTC
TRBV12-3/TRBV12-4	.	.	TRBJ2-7	CASRPMTRGAGAHEQYF	TGTGCCAGCAGGCCTATGACCCGGGGGGCGGGAGCCCACGAGCAGTACTTC
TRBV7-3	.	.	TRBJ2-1	CASSLFGSGEQFF	TGTGCCAGCAGCTTATTCGGGTCTGGTGAGCAGTTCTTC
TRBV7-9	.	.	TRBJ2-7	CASSLAAGPPNYEQYF	TGTGCCAGCAGCTTAGCCGCGGGGCCACCTAACTACGAGCAGTACTTC
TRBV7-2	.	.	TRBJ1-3	CASHSRPGPSSGNTIYF	TGTGCCAGCCATTCTCGTCCGGGGCCTTCCTCTGGAAACACCATATATTTT
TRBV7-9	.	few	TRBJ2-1	CASSLGPEVF	TGTGCCAGCAGCCTGGGCCCCGAGGTCTTC
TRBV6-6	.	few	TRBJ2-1	CASSSTLYNEQFF	TGTGCCAGCAGTTCCACCCTTTACAATGAGCAGTTCTTC
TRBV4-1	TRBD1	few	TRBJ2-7	CASSFRDRGNYEQYF	TGCGCCAGCAGCTTCCGGGACAGGGGGAACTACGAGCAGTACTTC
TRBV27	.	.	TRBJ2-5	CASSWRLGSVQETQYF	TGTGCCAGCAGTTGGAGGTTAGGCAGCGTACAGGAGACCCAGTACTTC
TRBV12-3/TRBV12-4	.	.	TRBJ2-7	CASSFYAVASEQYF	TGTGCCAGCAGTTTTTATGCGGTCGCGTCCGAGCAGTACTTC
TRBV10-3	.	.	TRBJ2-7	CAIRYSALSYEQYF	TGTGCCATCAGGTATAGCGCGCTCTCCTACGAGCAGTACTTC
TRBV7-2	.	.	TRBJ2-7	CASSPSPGVEQYF	TGTGCCAGCAGCCCCAGCCCCGGGGTGGAGCAGTACTTC
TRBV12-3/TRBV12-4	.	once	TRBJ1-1	CASSLRSGDEAFF	TGTGCCAGCAGTTTAAGGTCGGGGGATGAAGCTTTCTTT
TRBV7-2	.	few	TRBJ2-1	CASSWGNSYNEQFF	TGTGCCAGCAGCTGGGGTAACTCCTACAATGAGCAGTTCTTC
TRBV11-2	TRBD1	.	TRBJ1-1	CASSLGQGPMNTEAFF	TGTGCCAGCAGCTTAGGACAGGGACCTATGAACACTGAAGCTTTCTTT
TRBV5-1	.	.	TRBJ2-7	CASSSSSSEQYF	TGCGCCAGCAGCTCGAGCTCTTCCGAGCAGTACTTC
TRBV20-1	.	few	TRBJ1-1	CSAPWRVLNTEAFF	TGCAGTGCCCCATGGCGGGTCCTGAACACTGAAGCTTTCTTT
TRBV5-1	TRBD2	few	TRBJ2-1	CASRLAGEGNEQFF	TGCGCCAGCCGCCTAGCGGGAGAAGGCAATGAGCAGTTCTTC
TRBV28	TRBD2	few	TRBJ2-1	CASSLAGVTYNEQFF	TGTGCCAGCAGTTTGGCGGGAGTTACTTACAATGAGCAGTTCTTC
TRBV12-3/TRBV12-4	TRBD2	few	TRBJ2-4	CASSSPTSGSNIQYF	TGTGCCAGCAGTTCCCCGACTAGCGGGAGTAACATTCAGTACTTC
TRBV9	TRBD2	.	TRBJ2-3	CASSKTRGGLAGRNTQYF	TGTGCCAGCAGCAAAACCCGGGGGGGACTAGCGGGCCGTAATACGCAGTATTTT